The rows below give T cell receptor beta chains drawn from one sample of a study of patients and donors after allogeneic stem cell transplantation. In TCRdb, the RT-PCR reads were re-called with MiXCR into one record per CDR3 protein. The sample has approximately 160,000 distinct CDR3 sequences; 30% are singletons. Material for sequencing was blood, either unsorted or a sorted T cell fraction (not recorded which). These receptors originate from a human donor who was either an allogeneic HSCT recipient or a stem cell or donor lymphocyte infusion donor (not recorded which). It is not recorded whose cells these are; they may come from a transplant donor. The CDR3 runs from the conserved cysteine through the conserved F or W. The D gene is left open where the match is weak. For some rows the clone size is stated as once, few or many, or as a class when expanded; others skip it.

cdr3_nt cdr3_aa clone_size j_call d_call v_call
TGTGCCAGCAGCTTCGGGCGGGCCCCCGGTGACCAGTACTTC CASSFGRAPGDQYF . TRBJ2-5 . TRBV7-2
TGTGCCAGCAGCTTATGGAAGACTAGCAGCTACAATGAGCAGTTCTTC CASSLWKTSSYNEQFF . TRBJ2-1 TRBD2 TRBV7-3
TGTGCCTGGAGTCAACAGGGGGCAGATACGCAGTATTTT CAWSQQGADTQYF . TRBJ2-3 TRBD1 TRBV30
TGTGCCAGCTCACCAGGAGGGGGCAAGGGCTACACCTTC CASSPGGGKGYTF few TRBJ1-2 TRBD1 TRBV18
TGCAGTGCTAGAGCCCCGGGAGAGCAGTACTTC CSARAPGEQYF few TRBJ2-7 . TRBV20-1
TGCGCCAGCAGCATGACTAGCGGCACAGATACGCAGTATTTT CASSMTSGTDTQYF . TRBJ2-3 TRBD2 TRBV5-1
TGTGCCAGCAGCCAAGAAGGGCGTTGGGAGACTGAAGCTTTCTTT CASSQEGRWETEAFF many TRBJ1-1 . TRBV4-2
TGCGCCAGCAGCCAAGATGGGGGCGTAGGCTTGAACACTGAAGCTTTCTTT CASSQDGGVGLNTEAFF . TRBJ1-1 . TRBV4-3
TGTGCCAGCAGCAGACTGGGGGATCTCTACAATGAGCAGTTCTTC CASSRLGDLYNEQFF . TRBJ2-1 . TRBV9
TGTGCCAGCAGTGAAGTAACAGGCATAGGGGGGGAGCAGTACTTC CASSEVTGIGGEQYF . TRBJ2-7 . TRBV2
TGTGCCAGCAGTTACAGTGGCCCAAATCAGCCCCAGCATTTT CASSYSGPNQPQHF . TRBJ1-5 . TRBV6-5
TGCGCCAGCAGCCAAGATATCGGTGAAGGGCTAGCGGGGAGCCACGAGCAGTACTTC CASSQDIGEGLAGSHEQYF few TRBJ2-7 TRBD2 TRBV4-3
TGCGCCAGCAGCTTGTTGACAGGGGTGGATTCACCCCTCCACTTT CASSLLTGVDSPLHF . TRBJ1-6 TRBD1 TRBV5-1
TGTGCCAGCAGTTTCAGGACCTTCGGAGACACCATATATTTT CASSFRTFGDTIYF . TRBJ1-3 . TRBV12-3/TRBV12-4
TGTGCCAGCAGTACCGCACCCCAGTATAATTCCGACGAGCAGTACTTC CASSTAPQYNSDEQYF . TRBJ2-7 . TRBV2
TGTGCCAGCAGCTCCCCGTTCGGCGAGCAGTACTTC CASSSPFGEQYF once TRBJ2-7 . TRBV5-4
TGCAGCGTTGGACGGCGGAACACTGAAGCTTTCTTT CSVGRRNTEAFF . TRBJ1-1 . TRBV29-1
TGTGCCATCAGTGAGTCGGCAGATAACACTGAAGCTTTCTTT CAISESADNTEAFF many TRBJ1-1 . TRBV10-3
TGTGCCAGCAGCGTAGATACAGCACGCACAGATACGCAGTATTTT CASSVDTARTDTQYF . TRBJ2-3 . TRBV9
TGTGCCAGCAGTTACTCATTCAATGAGCAGTTCTTC CASSYSFNEQFF few TRBJ2-1 . TRBV6-2/TRBV6-3
TGTGCCAGCAGCCGACAGACCGCCTTAACCGGGGAGCTGTTTTTT CASSRQTALTGELFF . TRBJ2-2 . TRBV7-9
TGTGCCAGCAGCCAGGTGGGACAAGCCTACGAGCAGTACTTC CASSQVGQAYEQYF . TRBJ2-7 . TRBV3-1
TGCGCCAGCAGCCCGGACAGGGGGTACCAGTACTTC CASSPDRGYQYF few TRBJ2-5 TRBD1 TRBV5-1
TGTGCCAGCACTAAGCGGGAAGAGCTAGCCAAAAACATTCAGTACTTC CASTKREELAKNIQYF . TRBJ2-4 TRBD2 TRBV2